Below are 24 T cell receptor beta chains sequenced from a single sample in a study of cytomegalovirus exposure and HLA in healthy donors (TCRdb year 2017). The library was produced with the immunoSEQ multiplex PCR assay. For the multiplex PCR, a mixture combining 60 forward primers for TCR Vbeta segments and 13 reverse primers for TCR Jbeta segments was used. TCRdb retrieved this table from immuneACCESS and kept in-frame rearrangements only. Not all clones are present; in checked studies, unresolved V genes account for under half, and no reason is known for the remainder. The sample data list under 150,000 clones, and roughly four fifths of these were observed just once. The ten largest clones add up to 3% of the sample. The specimen sequenced was PBMCs. These receptors were taken from a middle-aged man in good health and CMV-seropositive.

The chain links TRBV6-5 to TRBJ2-3, with D perhaps matching TRBD1 (6 bases). Germline V gene sequence: CDR1 MNHEY, CDR2 SVGAGI. V shed 5 bases and J shed 8 bases, with 17 bases lying between them. The CDR3 loop spans 14 amino acids. This CDR3 reads CASSVTGNRATQYF. CDR3 DNA sequence: TGTGCCAGCAGTGTCACAGGGAATCGGGCTACGCAGTATTTT.

The chain recombines TRBV5-1 with TRBJ1-1; 8 bases match TRBD1. Trimming at V came to 4 bases and at J to 8 bases, leaving 7 bases not matched to a gene. Per the germline V gene, CDR1 is SGHRS and CDR2 is YFSETQ. The length of the CDR3 is 13 residues. The CDR3 reads CASSQIRDREAFF. In nucleotides, the CDR3 is TGCGCCAGCAGCCAAATCCGGGACAGGGAAGCTTTCTTT.

The rearrangement links TRBV27 to TRBJ2-5; possible D gene TRBD2, 6 bases. V was trimmed by 0 bases and J by 2 bases, leaving 16 bases between them. Germline V lookup: CDR1 MNHEY, CDR2 SMNVEV (reference sequence). The CDR3 loop spans 17 amino acids. The CDR3 DNA follows: TGTGCCAGCAGTTTATCCGGGAGAGGGCCCCCACAAGAGACCCAGTACTTC. Protein sequence: CASSLSGRGPPQETQYF.

This clone showed up just a few times. The V and J genes are TRBV10-3 and TRBJ2-3; D is possibly TRBD2 (6 bases). There are 13 residues in the CDR3. V dropped 11 bases and J dropped 0 bases, with 12 bases sitting between them. Germline V gives CDR1 ENHRY, CDR2 SYGVKD. Here the CDR3 reads CALREQSTDTQYF. CDR3 sequence (DNA): TGTGCCCTCCGGGAGCAGAGCACAGATACGCAGTATTTT.

The chain is built from TRBV5-1 and TRBJ2-2; 7 positions match TRBD2. The germline CDR1 and CDR2 sequences are SGHRS and YFSETQ. The V gene end was trimmed by 7 bases and the J gene end by 2 bases; junction bases not matched to a gene: 5. The CDR3 is 14 amino acids. The CDR3 bases are TGCGCCAGCCAGGGACTAATCAACACCGGGGAGCTGTTTTTT. Its protein product is CASQGLINTGELFF.

V and J are TRBV19 and TRBJ1-5; 9 positions match TRBD1. J gave up 6 bases and V 6 bases, and 9 bases lay outside the gene matches. CDR1 is LNHDA, CDR2 SQIVND, per germline (reference sequence). The CDR3 totals 15 residues. CDR3 loop: CASRVQGALGQPQHF. The CDR3 nucleotides are TGTGCCAGTAGGGTACAGGGGGCGCTGGGTCAGCCCCAGCATTTT.

The chain has TRBV7-9 and TRBJ1-4, with D perhaps TRBD1 (6 bases). Germline loops: CDR1 SEHNR, CDR2 FQNEAQ (reference sequence). Trimming left V 5 bases short and J 3 bases short, with 10 bases between. There are 14 residues in the CDR3. This CDR3 is CASSPGVANEKLFF. The CDR3, as DNA: TGTGCCAGCAGCCCAGGGGTGGCTAATGAAAAACTGTTTTTT.

V is TRBV5-1 and J is TRBJ2-7, with 11 positions matching TRBD2. Trimming cost V 5 bases and J 4 bases; bases outside gene matches: 5. The CDR3 length is 14 residues. Germline lookup yields CDR1 SGHRS and CDR2 YFSETQ. This CDR3 reads CASRPLAGVYEQYF. CDR3 sequence (DNA): TGCGCCAGCAGGCCACTAGCGGGAGTTTACGAGCAGTACTTC. Full variable domain (missing parts from reference TRBV5-1 and TRBJ2-7): KAGVTQTPRYLIKTRGQQVTLSCSPISGHRSVSWYQQTPGQGLQFLFEYFSETQRNKGNFPGRFSGRQFSNSRSEMNVSTLELGDSALYLCASRPLAGVYEQYFGPGTRLTVT.

V and J are TRBV7-9 and TRBJ1-4; D gene unclear. Trimming took off 4 bases at V and 5 bases at J, with 14 bases between the two ends. In germline, CDR1 is SEHNR, CDR2 FQNEAQ (reference sequence). The CDR3 loop spans 15 amino acids. CDR3: CASSSGEHGNEKLFF. The CDR3, as DNA: TGTGCCAGCAGCTCCGGAGAGCATGGAAATGAAAAACTGTTTTTT. Looking up the rest from reference TRBV7-9 and TRBJ1-4 gives the full variable domain: DTGVSQNPRHKITKRGQNVTFRCDPISEHNRLYWYRQTLGQGPEFLTYFQNEAQLEKSRLLSDRFSAERPKGSFSTLEIQRTEQGDSAMYLCASSSGEHGNEKLFFGSGTQLSVL.

The chain links TRBV28 to TRBJ1-6; 9 nucleotides agree with TRBD1. The trim removed 5 bases at V and 7 bases at J, leaving 6 bases unmatched. Germline CDR1 MDHEN, CDR2 SYDVKM. This CDR3 spans 15 amino acids. The CDR3 bases are TGTGCCAGCAGTGGGGGACAGGGAATAAATTCACCCCTCCACTTT. Translating it yields CASSGGQGINSPLHF.

The chain combines TRBV6-1 with TRBJ2-7; 9 positions agree with TRBD1. Trimming cost V 10 bases and J 2 bases; bases outside gene matches: 12. CDR1 MNHNS and CDR2 SASEGT come from the germline V gene. This CDR3 contains 15 residues. The CDR3 here is CATGSRTGVAYEQYF. The CDR3 DNA is TGTGCCACCGGTTCCAGGACAGGGGTGGCCTACGAGCAGTACTTC.

The rearrangement uses TRBV5-1 and TRBJ2-7; a possible D gene is TRBD1 (6 bases). CDR3 size: 15 residues. V was clipped by 3 bases and J by 6 bases, with 19 bases between them. Germline V gene sequence: CDR1 SGHRS, CDR2 YFSETQ. The CDR3 coding sequence is TGCGCCAGCAGCTCGGTACAGGGTAACTACGGCGAGCAGTACTTC. Its protein is CASSSVQGNYGEQYF.

This sequence joins TRBV28 and TRBJ2-2; 7 nucleotides match TRBD1. The length of the CDR3 is 18 residues. V shed 4 bases, J shed 4 bases, and the junction held 15 bases outside the gene matches. Per the germline V gene, CDR1 is MDHEN and CDR2 is SYDVKM. CDR3 protein: CASSWNRGGGFGTGELFF. The CDR3 DNA follows: TGTGCCAGCAGTTGGAATCGAGGGGGCGGATTTGGCACCGGGGAGCTGTTTTTT.

The V call is TRBV5-4, the J call TRBJ1-6; no reliable D call. V was trimmed by 0 bases and J by 5 bases, leaving 3 bases between them. The germline V gene encodes CDR1 SGHNT and CDR2 YYREEE (reference sequence). CDR3 size: 13 residues. For the CDR3, the DNA is TGTGCCAGCAGCTTGGACAATAATTCACCCCTCCACTTT. Translated, it gives CASSLDNNSPLHF. The full variable domain, its missing parts supplied by reference TRBV5-4 and TRBJ1-6, is ETGVTQSPTHLIKTRGQQVTLRCSSQSGHNTVSWYQQALGQGPQFIFQYYREEENGRGNFPPRFSGLQFPNYSSELNVNALELDDSALYLCASSLDNNSPLHFGNGTRLTVT.

For this clone: One junction end does not reproduce the germline sequence, and a read error may be involved. Here the CDR3 DNA reads TGTTCCAGCAGCTTAGCCCTAAATGAAAAACTGTTTTTT. It codes for CSSSLALNEKLFF. The chain is built from TRBV7-9 and TRBJ1-4; D is unclear. Germline V gene sequence: CDR1 SEHNR, CDR2 FQNEAQ (reference sequence). The CDR3 is 13 amino acids.

This clone occurred once. This chain joins TRBV20-1 and TRBJ1-1; no clear D gene. Trimming cost V 5 bases and J 11 bases, with 15 bases left between them. Germline lookup yields CDR1 DFQATT and CDR2 SNEGSKA (reference sequence). CDR3 size: 11 residues. The CDR3 coding sequence is TGCAGTGCTCGACGGCCCCTGGGCGCTTTCTTT. It codes for CSARRPLGAFF.

The chain joins TRBV4-1 to TRBJ1-1; 7 bases are shared with TRBD1. V gave up 4 bases and J gave up 5 bases; unmatched junction bases: 13. Germline-derived CDR1 and CDR2 are MGHRA and YSYEKL. The CDR3 is 16 residues long. The CDR3 spells CASSRPLDRLGTEAFF. CDR3 coding DNA: TGCGCCAGCAGCCGACCCTTGGACAGGTTGGGAACTGAAGCTTTCTTT.

Worth noting for this clone: Other DNA sequences within the sample encode an identical CDR3. The CDR3 sequence is CASSSTGTANNQPQHF. In DNA form, the CDR3 reads TGTGCCAGCAGCTCGACTGGGACAGCTAACAATCAGCCCCAGCATTTT. The genes are TRBV7-2 and TRBJ1-5; 7 positions match TRBD1. V shed 4 bases, J shed 3 bases, and the junction held 9 bases outside the gene matches. The CDR3 loop spans 16 amino acids. Germline V gene lookup returns CDR1 SGHTA and CDR2 FQGNSA.

This sequence joins TRBV9 and TRBJ2-7, with D maybe TRBD1 (6 bases). This CDR3 is 16 amino acids long. The germline CDR1 and CDR2 sequences are SGDLS and YYNGEE. V was pared by 0 bases and J by 5 bases, with 18 bases between. As DNA, the CDR3 is TGTGCCAGCAGCGTAGGGACGGGGACAACGTGGAACGAGCAGTACTTC. Translating it yields CASSVGTGTTWNEQYF.

J is TRBJ1-2 and V is TRBV7-3, with D unresolved. The CDR3 totals 14 residues. The V gene's germline CDR1 is SGHTA and CDR2 FQGTGA. The ends were cut back, 5 bases at V and 3 bases at J, with 13 bases in the middle. The CDR3, as DNA: TGTGCCAGCAGCCCACAACCCCGGGACTATGGCTACACCTTC. Protein: CASSPQPRDYGYTF.

The chain carries TRBV19 and TRBJ2-3; 9 bases align to TRBD2. Germline V gene data show CDR1 as LNHDA and CDR2 as SQIVND (reference sequence). The CDR3 has 15 amino acids. V trimming: 5 bases; J trimming: 6 bases; junction bases outside the gene matches: 9. Here the CDR3 reads CASSQTIAGVDTQYF. CDR3 coding DNA: TGTGCCAGTAGTCAAACCATAGCGGGAGTCGATACGCAGTATTTT.

This clone was counted between two and nine times. The rearrangement joins TRBV5-1 to TRBJ1-5; 7 bases map to TRBD1. The ends lost 3 bases at V and 4 bases at J; junction bases unmatched: 4. CDR3 size: 14 residues. CDR1 and CDR2 (germline): SGHRS, YFSETQ. This CDR3 reads CASSSGQPNQPQHF. For the CDR3, the DNA is TGCGCCAGCAGCTCGGGACAGCCAAATCAGCCCCAGCATTTT.

The chain links TRBV5-8 to TRBJ2-7; maybe TRBD2 (5 bases). This CDR3 has 13 amino acids. CDR1 SGHTS and CDR2 YDEGEE come from the germline V gene. Between the trimmed V and J ends, which lost 4 bases and 3 bases, there was a span of 11 bases. CDR3 residues: CASSRLFGYEQYF. In nucleotides, the CDR3 is TGTGCCAGCAGCAGACTATTCGGCTACGAGCAGTACTTC.

The rearrangement links TRBV9 to TRBJ2-5; maybe TRBD1 (6 bases). There are 14 residues in the CDR3. Germline CDR1 and CDR2: SGDLS and YYNGEE. V was cut by 3 bases and J by 1 base, with 10 bases left in between. In nucleotides, the CDR3 is TGTGCCAGCAGCGAAGGACAGCTCCAAGAGACCCAGTACTTC. This codes for CASSEGQLQETQYF.